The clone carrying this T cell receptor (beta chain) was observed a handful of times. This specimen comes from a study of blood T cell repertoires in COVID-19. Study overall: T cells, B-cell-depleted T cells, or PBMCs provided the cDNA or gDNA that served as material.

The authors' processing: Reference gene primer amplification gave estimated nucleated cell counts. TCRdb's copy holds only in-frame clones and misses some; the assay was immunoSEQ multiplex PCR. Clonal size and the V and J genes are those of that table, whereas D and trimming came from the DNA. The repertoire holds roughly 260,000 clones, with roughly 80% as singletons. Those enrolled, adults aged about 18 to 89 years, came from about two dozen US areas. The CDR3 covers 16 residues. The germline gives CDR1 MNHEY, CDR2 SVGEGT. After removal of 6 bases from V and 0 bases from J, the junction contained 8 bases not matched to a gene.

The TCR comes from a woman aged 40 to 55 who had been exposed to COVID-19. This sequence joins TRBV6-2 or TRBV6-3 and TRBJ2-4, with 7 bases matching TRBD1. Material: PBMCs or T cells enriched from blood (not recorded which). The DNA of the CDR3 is TGTGCCAGCAGCCGACAGGGCCCCGGAGCCAAAAACATTCAGTACTTC. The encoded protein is CASSRQGPGAKNIQYF.